This TCR beta chain was recovered during a study of PD-L1 blockade in urothelial cancer. On the study more broadly: Blood gave a median 141,255 T cells. General study points: By 3 weeks, tumor-associated blood clones had expanded more in durable-benefit patients. Pretreatment blood TCR clonality under the median forecast improved survival.

Time point reported: peripheral blood 6 weeks after treatment start. Patients' urothelial carcinoma was locally advanced or metastatic. Sequenced by immunoSEQ multiplex PCR; TCRdb stores in-frame clones only, minus some. The data contain about 45,000 clones, 82% of them singletons. This clone was found once. The target antigen is unknown. CDR1 is LNHDA and CDR2 is SQIVND in the germline V gene (reference sequence). V was cut by 4 bases and J by 4 bases, with 17 bases left in between. The CDR3 runs 15 residues. The chain is built from TRBV19 and TRBJ2-7, with TRBD1 as a possible D gene (6 bases). The receptor's source is a man aged 55 to 70 with urothelial cancer. This specimen consisted of PBMCs, obtained around atezolizumab (anti-PD-L1) treatment. Here the CDR3 DNA reads TGTGCCAGTAGTAAAGTTCCGGGACAAGGGTACGAGCAGTACTTC. This sequence encodes CASSKVPGQGYEQYF.